The rows below give T cell receptor beta chains drawn from one sample of a study of OX40 agonist ivuxolimab in advanced cancers. Profiled with immunoSEQ multiplex PCR; TCRdb holds only in-frame clones, not every one. This sample carries approximately 69,000 clones, around 91% of them seen once, and the ten largest clones take over 9.5%. The sequencing used CD4+ or CD8+ T cells sorted from blood, collected in a trial of the OX40 agonist ivuxolimab. The receptors stem from an adult with an advanced solid tumor such as melanoma, head and neck, liver or kidney cancer. The CDR3 runs from the conserved cysteine through the conserved F or W. A D gene is named only where the DNA matches it firmly. A row's size may be missing; if present it is once, few, many or a size class.

>.|TRBJ1-3|TRBV11-2|.
TGTGCCAGCAGCTTAGTCGGAAACACCATATATTTT
CASSLVGNTIYF
>TRBD2|TRBJ2-7|TRBV7-2|.
TGTGCCAGCAGCTCAGGACTAGCAGGGGCCGGCGAGCAGTACTTC
CASSSGLAGAGEQYF
>.|TRBJ2-1|TRBV18|.
TGTGCCAGCTCACCACGAACCGGACCCTACAATGAGCAGTTCTTC
CASSPRTGPYNEQFF
>TRBD1|TRBJ2-7|TRBV6-1|.
TGTGCCAGCACCCGACAGGGCTATTTAGGCGACGAGCAGTACTTC
CASTRQGYLGDEQYF
>.|TRBJ1-4|TRBV9|once
TGTGCCAGCAGCGTAGGTCCGACAACTAATGAAAAACTGTTTTTT
CASSVGPTTNEKLFF
>TRBD2|TRBJ2-2|TRBV15|.
TGTGCCACCAGCAGCGGGAGGTATAACGGGGAGCTGTTTTTT
CATSSGRYNGELFF
>.|TRBJ2-3|TRBV28|.
TGTGCCAGCAGTTTACTGGGGCCGGGCACAGATACGCAGTATTTT
CASSLLGPGTDTQYF
>TRBD1|TRBJ1-2|TRBV7-9|.
TGTGCCAGCAGCCAGACAGGGGGAGAAAGGCACACCTTC
CASSQTGGERHTF
>TRBD1|TRBJ1-2|TRBV4-3|once
TGCGCCAGCAGCCAAGTAATTTCGACAGGGGGCTATGGCTACACCTTC
CASSQVISTGGYGYTF
>.|TRBJ2-2|TRBV27|.
TGTGCCAGCAGACTAAGACCCACGGCCACCGGGGAGCTGTTTTTT
CASRLRPTATGELFF
>.|TRBJ2-2|TRBV7-8|.
TGTGCCAGCAGCTTACTAGCGAACACCGGGGAGCTGTTTTTT
CASSLLANTGELFF
>TRBD2|TRBJ2-7|TRBV19|.
TGTGCCAGTAGTCCGAGACTAGCGGGAGGCCCCCCGTCCTACGAGCAGTACTTC
CASSPRLAGGPPSYEQYF
>TRBD1|TRBJ2-5|TRBV29-1|.
TGCAGCGTCCCGGACAGGGCCTCCTTTAAAGAGACCCAGTACTTC
CSVPDRASFKETQYF
>.|TRBJ2-7|TRBV28|.
TGTGCCAGCAGTACCGCGAGGGTTTTCTACGAGCAGTACTTC
CASSTARVFYEQYF
>TRBD2|TRBJ2-3|TRBV11-3|once
TGTGCCAGCAGCTTGACTAGCGGGAGTGTCTCAGATACGCAGTATTTT
CASSLTSGSVSDTQYF
>.|TRBJ1-1|TRBV7-8|.
TGTGCCAGCAGCCCAACGACTAGGGAGGCTGGCACTGAAGCTTTCTTT
CASSPTTREAGTEAFF
>.|TRBJ2-1|TRBV4-1|.
TGCGCCAGCAGCCAAGATTGGGGTACTGAGCAGTTCTTC
CASSQDWGTEQFF
>TRBD2|TRBJ2-1|TRBV29-1|.
TGCAGCGTCCCGGGACTAGCGGTACAGGAGCAGTTCTTC
CSVPGLAVQEQFF
>.|TRBJ1-4|TRBV4-3|.
TGCGCCAGCAGCCAAGACCTAACGGTCCAACTGTTTTTT
CASSQDLTVQLFF
>.|TRBJ2-1|TRBV9|.
TGTGCCAGCAGCTCCTCAGGGGAGACATACAATGAGCAGTTCTTC
CASSSSGETYNEQFF
>.|TRBJ2-5|TRBV28|.
TGTGCCAGCAGCTGGGGGCTGGAGACCCGGTACTTC
CASSWGLETRYF
>.|TRBJ1-3|TRBV7-9|once
TGTGCCAGCAGCTTAGAAACAGTCCCGGTCAGATTCTCTGGAAACACCATATATTTT
CASSLETVPVRFSGNTIYF
>.|TRBJ2-3|TRBV4-3|.
TGCGCCAGCAGCCGAGGGGACACCACAGATACGCAGTATTTT
CASSRGDTTDTQYF
>TRBD1|TRBJ1-3|TRBV2|.
TGTGCCAGCAGTGAAGCGATGCAGGGGGCTGGAAACACCATATATTTT
CASSEAMQGAGNTIYF
>.|TRBJ2-5|TRBV28|.
TGTGCCAGCATAAAAGAAGGGACCCAGTACTTC
CASIKEGTQYF
>.|TRBJ2-2|TRBV19|.
TGTGCCAGTAGTCTAGGCTCTCAGTACACCGGGGAGCTGTTTTTT
CASSLGSQYTGELFF
>.|TRBJ2-1|TRBV5-1|.
TGCGCCAGCAGCTTGGGGACGGGCGGGAATGAGCAGTTCTTC
CASSLGTGGNEQFF
>.|TRBJ1-1|TRBV6-5|.
TGTGCCAGCAGACCCGATCGGGGAAACACTGAAGCTTTCTTT
CASRPDRGNTEAFF
>.|TRBJ1-5|TRBV10-2|medium-sized
TGCGCCAGCAGGAAGGGACTCCCCGACAATCAGCCCCAGCATTTT
CASRKGLPDNQPQHF